This TCR beta chain is from a study of T cells in localized non-small cell lung cancer. A remark on this clone: Its antigen remains unidentified. Relative to the germline gene, one junction end is altered; a read error may explain this.

CDR1 and CDR2 from the germline V gene are SSHAT and FNYEAQ (reference sequence). This CDR3 contains 13 residues. Whole-study results and caveats: Sequencing, confined to only one tumor region, leaves heterogeneity possible.

The assay was immunoSEQ multiplex PCR, and TCRdb's table has in-frame clones only and misses some. The sample contains 48,000 or so clones, 70% to 85% of which appear only once. This chain uses TRBV7-7 with TRBJ2-1; 11 bases are shared with TRBD1. The sequence was obtained from a man aged 40 to 75 with stage I squamous cell lung carcinoma. Sequences were derived from peripheral blood, sampled before any cancer treatment. In DNA form, the CDR3 reads TGTGCTAGCAGCTTAGGGACAGGGGGTGAGCAGTTCTTC. Its translation is CASSLGTGGEQFF.